The 9 T cell receptor beta chains given below trace back to one sample, sequenced in a study of T cells in Graves' hyperthyroidism and ophthalmopathy. RNA transcripts were the template for amplifying TCR beta CDR3 regions. First-round RT-PCR with HTBI primers amplified the TCR CDR3 region. TCRdb itself ran the multiplex PCR reads through MiXCR, one entry per CDR3 protein. This table holds 500,000 to 600,000 distinct CDR3 sequences, less than 20% found once. The sequencing input was blood. The receptors were sampled from a man aged 40-50 years with Graves' ophthalmopathy.

The table lists this clonotype with a few counts. This sequence joins TRBV7-9 and TRBJ2-1, with a tentative D call TRBD1 (5 bases). The CDR3 totals 15 residues. The V gene lost 5 bases and the J gene lost 7 bases, with 18 bases spanning the gap. Germline CDR1 reads SEHNR; CDR2 reads FQNEAQ (reference sequence). The CDR3 nucleotides read TGTGCCAGCAGCAAAGGGGTGCACGAAGGGAATGAGCAGTTCTTC. It encodes CASSKGVHEGNEQFF. Full variable domain (outside the CDR3, taken from reference TRBV7-9 and TRBJ2-1): DTGVSQNPRHKITKRGQNVTFRCDPISEHNRLYWYRQTLGQGPEFLTYFQNEAQLEKSRLLSDRFSAERPKGSFSTLEIQRTEQGDSAMYLCASSKGVHEGNEQFFGPGTRLTVL.

In its sample, this clonotype was seen many times. The genes are TRBV18 and TRBJ2-7, with a tentative D call TRBD1 (5 bases). Trimming took 3 bases from V and 4 from J, leaving 10 bases between them. From germline, CDR1 is KGHSH and CDR2 LQKENI. This CDR3 has 13 residues. The CDR3 bases are TGTGCCAGCTCACCCCCGACAGTTTACGAGCAGTACTTC. As protein: CASSPPTVYEQYF.

V and J are TRBV6-9 and TRBJ2-3; 10 positions agree with TRBD1. This CDR3 has 15 amino acids. Germline-derived CDR1 and CDR2 are MNHGY and SVAAGI. With 3 bases clipped from V and 4 bases from J, the junction kept 4 bases outside the gene matches. The CDR3 sequence: CASSYGTGVADTQYF. The CDR3 bases are TGTGCCAGCAGTTACGGGACAGGGGTTGCAGATACGCAGTATTTT.

At least ten counts were recorded for this clonotype. This rearrangement joins TRBV11-2 to TRBJ2-7; no clear D. The CDR3 sequence is 15 residues long. Trimming removed 1 base from V and 0 bases from J, with 10 bases in between. Germline assignment: CDR1 SGHAT and CDR2 FQNNGV. The DNA for the CDR3 is TGTGCCAGCAGCTTAGGAAGGGTCAGCTCCTACGAGCAGTACTTC. Amino acids: CASSLGRVSSYEQYF.

This clonotype showed up just a few times. The rearrangement uses TRBV24-1 and TRBJ1-1; unclear D gene. V dropped 5 bases and J dropped 0 bases, with 6 bases sitting between them. Germline V gene data show CDR1 as KGHDR and CDR2 as SFDVKD. The CDR3 is 13 residues long. In DNA, the CDR3 is TGTGCCACCAGTGGTCCTATGAACACTGAAGCTTTCTTT. This sequence encodes CATSGPMNTEAFF.

The CDR3 loop is CATSPPAGRHTDTQYF. The CDR3 DNA sequence: TGTGCCACTTCACCCCCGGCGGGGAGACACACAGATACGCAGTATTTT. This chain links TRBV19 with TRBJ2-3, with D possibly TRBD2 on 6 matching bases. The V gene lost 10 bases and the J gene lost 2 bases, with 22 bases spanning the gap. Germline V lookup: CDR1 LNHDA, CDR2 SQIVND (reference sequence). There are 16 residues in the CDR3.

This clonotype has a handful of counts. The V gene is TRBV15, the J gene TRBJ2-1; D not resolved. Germline-derived CDR1 and CDR2 are LNHNV and YYDKDF (reference sequence). The CDR3 contains 11 residues. The ends were cut back, 3 bases at V and 7 bases at J, with 4 bases in the middle. CDR3 sequence: CATSSTNEQFF. CDR3 nucleotides: TGTGCCACCAGCAGTACTAATGAGCAGTTCTTC. The whole variable domain, filled in from reference TRBV15 and TRBJ2-1, reads DAMVIQNPRYQVTQFGKPVTLSCSQTLNHNVMYWYQQKSSQAPKLLFHYYDKDFNNEADTPDNFQSRRPNTSFCFLDIRSPGLGDTAMYLCATSSTNEQFFGPGTRLTVL.

The rearrangement uses TRBV5-5 and TRBJ2-4; TRBD2 agrees at 7 bases. This CDR3 is 15 amino acids long. The germline V gene has CDR1 SGHKS and CDR2 YYEKEE (reference sequence). J lost 0 bases, V lost 3 bases, and 3 bases had no gene match. The CDR3 loop is CASSSGTIAKNIQYF. DNA of the CDR3: TGTGCCAGCAGCTCGGGGACTATAGCCAAAAACATTCAGTACTTC.

Comments on this clonotype: Mismatch with germline at one junction end may stem from a read error. The V call is TRBV7-2, the J call TRBJ2-7; D not certain. Germline V CDR1 and CDR2: SGHTA, FQGNSA. The CDR3 is 11 residues long. The DNA for the CDR3 is TGTGCCAGCAGCTTAGGCCCCGAGGAGTACTTC. This codes for CASSLGPEEYF.